This T cell receptor beta chain was profiled in a study of cytotoxic CD8 clonotypes in ibrutinib-treated CLL (dated by TCRdb to the early 2020s). Some background on the complete study: The cohort was composed of 10 to 11 relapsed/refractory and roughly 15 treatment-naive patients; IGHV unmutated status was identified in some 17 patients. Samples at response were collected after a median of around twelve months of treatment, with a range of about 6 to 36 months. On average, each sample had approximately 250,000 productive templates and about 89,000 productive rearrangements. Cryopreserved peripheral blood mononuclear cells were obtained prior to treatment, at the time of response, and at either disease progression or sustained remission. Responses were partial in roughly 24 patients and complete in 2; after median about 63 months follow-up, roughly 14 stayed in remission and some twelve progressed. Of the approximately 86 people in the trial, around 24 had longitudinal samples available. Every sample from remission and from progressive disease was obtained while the patients were still on ibrutinib. The paper as a whole reports these results and caveats: Baseline clonality exceeded that of age-matched healthy donors and correlated strongly with circulating CD8+ T-cell counts. At ibrutinib response clonality went up, during sustained remission it held steady, and at progression it dropped back toward baseline. Public clonotypes were rare and either contracted or stayed stable during treatment, and the rise in clonality at ibrutinib response reflected the expansion of private clonotypes. Lymph node repertoires were not examined, and the timing of sampling was not matched between patients in sustained remission and those whose disease progressed.

A MiSeq instrument was used for deep resolution sequencing, which targeted depths ranging from 1 in 1 million up to 1 in 200,000 T cells, with coverage averaging 10x for each clonotype. The immunoSEQ hsTCRB Kit was used to generate the TCR beta libraries. The source study handled its data this way. ImmunoSEQ Data Assistant and ImmunoSEQ Analyzer were used for data analysis, and V, D and J genes were assigned according to IMGT definitions. Clonality was computed as one minus normalized Shannon entropy of productive rearrangement frequencies, ranging from 0 to 1. Only overrepresented clonotypes making up at least 0.05% of the repertoire of each patient were included in the public clonotype analysis. Repertoires from roughly 13 age-matched healthy donors in immuneACCESS were used as clonality controls. TCRdb carries this immuneACCESS record with in-frame sequences only. Its versions omit some clonotypes, under half of them owing to an unresolved V gene in the studies checked, with the rest unexplained. V, J and clone size derive from that table, while D and trimming were established from the DNA sequence. This sample lists fewer than 75,000 clones; less than 75% were detected once. Roughly 45% of the sample lies in the top ten.

CDR1 and CDR2, per the germline V gene (reference sequence), are DFQATT and SNEGSKA. V and J are truncated by 6 bases and 8 bases respectively, leaving an intervening sequence of 13 bases. The CDR3 contains 11 residues, cysteine and phenylalanine counted. Left in the record is the CDR3 DNA by itself, 33 bases read in frame from the first base. In the paper's terms, the time point label means: approximately eleven months on ibrutinib. For TCR beta library preparation, 1.5 to 2.5 micrograms of genomic DNA was extracted from cryopreserved PBMCs. Longitudinal blood samples from CLL patients on ibrutinib monotherapy underwent high-throughput TCR beta sequencing. Patients were enrolled in a phase 2 open-label single-center ibrutinib monotherapy trial. On this clone itself: Its antigen target is currently unknown. Base-call qualities are not available, and no considerably larger clone is one nucleotide away.

The input for sequencing was PBMCs, taken after 12 months of ibrutinib treatment. The TCR comes from a human donor with chronic lymphocytic leukemia. The sequence links TRBV20-1 to TRBJ1-1; the D gene cannot be resolved reliably. The DNA is TGCAGTGCCCGCGTAGGGTACGAAGCTTTCTTT. This translates into CSARVGYEAFF.